A single sample is the source of the 20 T cell receptor beta chains below, sequenced in a study of CD8 T cells in Susac syndrome. After extraction with the RNeasy kit, roughly 0.5 to 1 ug of the RNA was reverse transcribed using random hexamers. TCRdb reprocessed the immunoSEQ multiplex PCR reads with MiXCR, giving one entry per CDR3 protein. The table records some 200,000 distinct CDR3 sequences, about 93% of them present only once. Sequencing was done on a sample of CD8+ T cells from PBMCs. Source of these receptors: a human donor with multiple sclerosis.

The gene calls are TRBV6-2 or TRBV6-3 and TRBJ2-7; no clear D gene. The V end lost 2 bases, the J end lost 0 bases, and 11 bases lay between the germline ends. Germline V lookup: CDR1 MNHEY, CDR2 SVGEGT. This CDR3 spans 15 amino acids. In nucleotides, the CDR3 is TGTGCCAGCAGTTACGGCGCTGAAAGCTCCTACGAGCAGTACTTC. Translated, it gives CASSYGAESSYEQYF.

The rearrangement links TRBV12-3 or TRBV12-4 to TRBJ1-5, with D possibly TRBD1 on 6 matching bases. The CDR3 totals 15 residues. The V gene lost 6 bases and the J gene lost 4 bases, with 16 bases spanning the gap. The chain's CDR3 is CASSPGQPFNQPQHF. As DNA, the CDR3 is TGTGCCAGCAGCCCAGGACAGCCTTTTAATCAGCCCCAGCATTTT.

This chain joins TRBV7-9 and TRBJ2-3; D unresolved. CDR1 is SEHNR, CDR2 FQNEAQ, per germline (reference sequence). CDR3 length: 12 residues. Trimming stripped 6 bases from V and 7 bases from J, with 11 bases between. The CDR3 here is CASRSPPNTQYF. In DNA form, the CDR3 reads TGTGCCAGCAGGTCGCCCCCGAATACGCAGTATTTT.

The rearrangement links TRBV19 to TRBJ1-2; a possible D gene is TRBD1 (6 bases). Trimming took off 3 bases at V and 4 bases at J, with 18 bases between the two ends. The CDR3 runs 16 residues. Germline CDR1 reads LNHDA; CDR2 reads SQIVND (reference sequence). This CDR3 is CASSIFTTGLGYGYTF. The CDR3 DNA reads as TGTGCCAGTAGTATTTTTACCACAGGGCTCGGCTATGGCTACACCTTC.

V is TRBV12-5 and J is TRBJ2-3; TRBD2 is a possible D gene (5 bases). From germline, CDR1 is LGHNT and CDR2 FRNRAP. There are 12 residues in the CDR3. V gave up 6 bases and J gave up 6 bases, with 10 bases separating them. DNA of the CDR3: TGTGCTAGTGGGCCGAGGAGGGATACGCAGTATTTT. Residues: CASGPRRDTQYF.

The chain links TRBV20-1 to TRBJ2-2, with TRBD2 matching 11 bases. The V segment lost 6 bases and the J segment 5 bases; nucleotides outside the gene matches: 11. Germline CDR1 and CDR2: DFQATT and SNEGSKA (reference sequence). The CDR3 is made up of 16 amino acids. The CDR3 sequence: CSARKLAGEATGELFF. CDR3 sequence (DNA): TGCAGTGCACGCAAACTAGCGGGAGAGGCGACCGGGGAGCTGTTTTTT.

The V and J genes are TRBV29-1 and TRBJ2-3, with D perhaps matching TRBD2 (5 bases). V gave up 5 bases and J gave up 0 bases, with 9 bases separating them. The CDR3 totals 13 residues. Germline CDR1 reads SQVTM; CDR2 reads ANQGSEA. The CDR3 is CSVLGGSTDTQYF. The CDR3 DNA is TGCAGCGTTCTCGGCGGGAGCACAGATACGCAGTATTTT.

This chain connects TRBV4-3 to TRBJ2-7; D might be TRBD2 (6 bases). Trimming stripped 4 bases from V and 0 bases from J, with 19 bases between. Germline V gene data show CDR1 as LGHNA and CDR2 as YSLEER. This CDR3 region has 17 residues. The CDR3 sequence: CASSRGDQVGASYEQYF. CDR3 bases: TGCGCCAGCAGCCGCGGGGATCAAGTCGGCGCCTCCTACGAGCAGTACTTC.

The rearrangement joins TRBV6-5 to TRBJ1-2, with 7 positions matching TRBD1. V was pared by 0 bases and J by 4 bases, with 17 bases of the junction left unmatched. CDR3 length: 19 amino acids. Germline lookup yields CDR1 MNHEY and CDR2 SVGAGI. DNA of the CDR3: TGTGCCAGCAGTTACTCCCACCGGGACAGCCCCACGGGTTCCTATGGCTACACCTTC. It translates to CASSYSHRDSPTGSYGYTF.

CDR3 residues: CASSEVGRKMNTEAFF. In nucleotides, the CDR3 is TGTGCCAGCAGTGAAGTAGGGCGCAAGATGAACACTGAAGCTTTCTTT. This chain joins TRBV6-1 and TRBJ1-1, with D uncertain. Germline V gene lookup returns CDR1 MNHNS and CDR2 SASEGT. The V end was cut by 1 base, the J end by 0 bases, with 12 bases between. This CDR3 spans 16 amino acids.

The gene calls are TRBV5-4 and TRBJ1-2; D is unclear. Trimming cost V 0 bases and J 7 bases, with 10 bases left between them. Germline V lookup: CDR1 SGHNT, CDR2 YYREEE (reference sequence). The CDR3 has 13 residues. The CDR3 coding sequence is TGTGCCAGCAGCTTGGTGGGTTCCGCTGGCTACACCTTC. Residues: CASSLVGSAGYTF.

The V and J genes are TRBV7-9 and TRBJ1-1; 7 bases are shared with TRBD1. The CDR3 spans 14 residues. From germline, CDR1 is SEHNR and CDR2 FQNEAQ (reference sequence). Trimming removed 2 bases from V and 7 bases from J; junction bases left unmatched: 7. CDR3 coding DNA: TGTGCCAGCAGCTTAATTGACAGGGTAGGTGAAGCTTTCTTT. It codes for CASSLIDRVGEAFF. Full variable domain (missing parts from reference TRBV7-9 and TRBJ1-1): DTGVSQNPRHKITKRGQNVTFRCDPISEHNRLYWYRQTLGQGPEFLTYFQNEAQLEKSRLLSDRFSAERPKGSFSTLEIQRTEQGDSAMYLCASSLIDRVGEAFFGQGTRLTVV.

Written as DNA, the CDR3 is TGTGCCAGCAGTTACTCGAGGCAGGGATCCTACGAGCAGTACTTC. This translates into CASSYSRQGSYEQYF. The chain recombines TRBV6-5 with TRBJ2-7; tentatively, D is TRBD1 (5 bases). The germline V and J ends were trimmed by 0 bases and 1 base, with 10 bases remaining between them. CDR3 length: 15 amino acids. Germline V CDR1 and CDR2: MNHEY, SVGAGI.

The V and J genes are TRBV6-5 and TRBJ1-1; D possibly corresponds to TRBD1 (5 bases). Germline assignment: CDR1 MNHEY and CDR2 SVGAGI. The CDR3 extends over 15 amino acids. Deletions cut 2 bases from V and 3 bases from J, with 13 bases between. Written as DNA, the CDR3 is TGTGCCAGCAGTTACGTGGCCGGGGGTGACACTGAAGCTTTCTTT. It specifies CASSYVAGGDTEAFF.

The chain carries TRBV6-1 and TRBJ1-4; D remains ambiguous. V lost 8 bases to trimming and J lost 7 bases, with 5 bases between them. CDR3 length: 10 amino acids. In germline, CDR1 is MNHNS, CDR2 SASEGT. The CDR3 DNA follows: TGTGCCAGCGAGGGTGAAAAACTGTTTTTT. Protein: CASEGEKLFF.

The chain is built from TRBV3-1 and TRBJ1-6, with 7 bases lining up with TRBD1. The length of the CDR3 is 16 residues. After removal of 2 bases from V and 16 bases from J, the junction contained 17 bases not matched to a gene. In germline, CDR1 is LGHDT, CDR2 YNNKEL (reference sequence). CDR3 in DNA: TGTGCCAGCAGCCAAACGCTGACAGGGTTTAGCGGCCCACTCCACTTT. Translation: CASSQTLTGFSGPLHF.

The J gene is TRBJ2-7, the V gene TRBV20-1; unclear D gene. Germline CDR1 reads DFQATT; CDR2 reads SNEGSKA (reference sequence). The CDR3 totals 12 residues. V was cut by 0 bases and J by 2 bases, with 5 bases left in between. The CDR3 DNA follows: TGCAGTGCTAGAGATCTAGCCTACGAGCAGTACTTC. Translated, it gives CSARDLAYEQYF.

This chain joins TRBV20-1 and TRBJ2-7, with 10 bases that match TRBD2. Germline assignment: CDR1 DFQATT and CDR2 SNEGSKA (reference sequence). Germline trimming cut 6 bases from V and 5 bases from J; bases unmatched to any gene: 10. The CDR3 consists of 14 residues. CDR3 region: CSAPTGLAGDEQYF. The DNA for the CDR3 is TGCAGTGCCCCCACCGGGCTAGCGGGAGACGAGCAGTACTTC.

V usage is TRBV6-2 or TRBV6-3 and J usage is TRBJ2-7, with D perhaps TRBD1 (6 bases). V was pared by 4 bases and J by 0 bases, with 13 bases between. The V gene's germline CDR1 is MNHEY and CDR2 SVGEGT. This CDR3 contains 15 residues. The CDR3 nucleotides are TGTGCCAGCAGTTTGGACAGATTGAGCTCCTACGAGCAGTACTTC. Translating it yields CASSLDRLSSYEQYF.

This chain uses TRBV14 with TRBJ1-3; no clear D gene. CDR1 is SGHDN, CDR2 FVKESK, per germline. Trimming removed 1 base at V and 4 bases at J, with 17 bases between. The CDR3 totals 17 residues. CDR3 DNA: TGTGCCAGCAGCCAAGTGGACGTAGAGGGTTCAGGAAACACCATATATTTT. This codes for CASSQVDVEGSGNTIYF.